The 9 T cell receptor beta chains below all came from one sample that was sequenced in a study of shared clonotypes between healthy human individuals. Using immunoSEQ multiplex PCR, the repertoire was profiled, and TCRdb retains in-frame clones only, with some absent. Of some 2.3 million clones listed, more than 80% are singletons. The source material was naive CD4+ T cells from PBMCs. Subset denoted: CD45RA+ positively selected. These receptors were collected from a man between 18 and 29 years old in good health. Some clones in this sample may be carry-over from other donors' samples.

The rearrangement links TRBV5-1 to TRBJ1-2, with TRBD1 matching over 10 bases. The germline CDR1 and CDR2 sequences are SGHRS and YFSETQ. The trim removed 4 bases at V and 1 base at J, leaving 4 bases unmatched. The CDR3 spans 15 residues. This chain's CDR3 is CASSLGQGNNYGYTF. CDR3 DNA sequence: TGCGCCAGCAGCCTGGGACAGGGGAATAACTATGGCTACACCTTC. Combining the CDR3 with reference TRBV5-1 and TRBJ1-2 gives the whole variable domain KAGVTQTPRYLIKTRGQQVTLSCSPISGHRSVSWYQQTPGQGLQFLFEYFSETQRNKGNFPGRFSGRQFSNSRSEMNVSTLELGDSALYLCASSLGQGNNYGYTFGSGTRLTVV.

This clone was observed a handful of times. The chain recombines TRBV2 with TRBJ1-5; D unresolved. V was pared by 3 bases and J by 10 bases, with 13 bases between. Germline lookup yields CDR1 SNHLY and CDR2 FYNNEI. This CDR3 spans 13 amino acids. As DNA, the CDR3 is TGTGCCAGCAGTGACTCATACCTCAACCCCCAGCATTTT. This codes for CASSDSYLNPQHF.

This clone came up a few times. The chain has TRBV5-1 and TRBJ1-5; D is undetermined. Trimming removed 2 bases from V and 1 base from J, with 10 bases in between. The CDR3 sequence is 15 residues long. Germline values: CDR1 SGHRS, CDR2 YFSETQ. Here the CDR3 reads CASSFSDPSNQPQHF. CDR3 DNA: TGCGCCAGCAGCTTTAGCGACCCGAGCAATCAGCCCCAGCATTTT.

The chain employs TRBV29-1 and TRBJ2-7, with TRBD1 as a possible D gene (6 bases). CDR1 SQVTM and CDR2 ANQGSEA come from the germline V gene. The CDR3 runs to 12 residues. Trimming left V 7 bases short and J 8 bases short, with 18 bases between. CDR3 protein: CSGGWVTGKQYF. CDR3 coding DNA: TGCAGCGGGGGGTGGGTCACAGGGAAGCAGTACTTC.

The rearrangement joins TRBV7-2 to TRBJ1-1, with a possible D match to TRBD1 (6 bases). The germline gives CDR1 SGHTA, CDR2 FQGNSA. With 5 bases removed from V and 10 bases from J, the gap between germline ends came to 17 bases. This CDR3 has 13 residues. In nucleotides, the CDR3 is TGTGCCAGCAGCCCCCGGGGGGGCGCTGGAGCTTTCTTT. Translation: CASSPRGGAGAFF.

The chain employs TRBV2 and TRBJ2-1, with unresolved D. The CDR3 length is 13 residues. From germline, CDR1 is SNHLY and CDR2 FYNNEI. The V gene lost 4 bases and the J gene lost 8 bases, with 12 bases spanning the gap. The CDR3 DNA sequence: TGTGCCAGCAGTGGAGATTCCAAGGATGAGCAGTTCTTC. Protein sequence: CASSGDSKDEQFF.

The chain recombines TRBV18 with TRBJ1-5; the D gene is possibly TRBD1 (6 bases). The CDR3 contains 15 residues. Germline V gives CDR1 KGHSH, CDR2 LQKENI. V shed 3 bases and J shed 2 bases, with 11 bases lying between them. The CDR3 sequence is CASSPRTAGNQPQHF. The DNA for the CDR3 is TGTGCCAGCTCACCTAGGACAGCCGGCAATCAGCCCCAGCATTTT.

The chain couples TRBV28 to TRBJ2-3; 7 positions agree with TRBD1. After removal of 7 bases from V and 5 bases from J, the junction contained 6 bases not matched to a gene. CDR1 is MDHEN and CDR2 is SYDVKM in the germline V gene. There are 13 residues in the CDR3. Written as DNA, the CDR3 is TGTGCCAGCACGGGACAGTTGGTAGATACGCAGTATTTT. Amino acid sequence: CASTGQLVDTQYF.

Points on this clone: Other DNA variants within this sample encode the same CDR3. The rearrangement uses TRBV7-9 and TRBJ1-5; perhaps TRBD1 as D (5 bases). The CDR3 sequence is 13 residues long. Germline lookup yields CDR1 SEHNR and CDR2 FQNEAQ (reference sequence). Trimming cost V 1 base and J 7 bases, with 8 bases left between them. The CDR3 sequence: CASSLGGVQPQHF. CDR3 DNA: TGTGCCAGCAGCTTAGGAGGGGTACAGCCCCAGCATTTT. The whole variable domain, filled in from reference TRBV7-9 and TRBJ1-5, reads DTGVSQNPRHKITKRGQNVTFRCDPISEHNRLYWYRQTLGQGPEFLTYFQNEAQLEKSRLLSDRFSAERPKGSFSTLEIQRTEQGDSAMYLCASSLGGVQPQHFGDGTRLSIL.